This entry lists 6 T cell receptor beta chains sequenced from one sample in a study of beta chain features in type 1 diabetes. The whole isolated RNA underwent reverse transcription, so sequencing captured expressed TCRB transcripts. Profiled with immunoSEQ multiplex PCR; TCRdb holds only in-frame clones, not every one. The table lists roughly 240,000 clones, 12% to 15% of them singletons, with roughly 0.028% in the top ten. Specimen: naive CD4+ T cells from blood. Receptors were obtained from a woman aged 35 to 49 in good health.

The sample holds a few counts of this clone. The J gene is TRBJ2-7, the V gene TRBV6-6, with D possibly TRBD2 on 6 matching bases. This CDR3 region has 14 residues. Germline V gene sequence: CDR1 MNHNY, CDR2 SVGAGI (reference sequence). V was clipped by 0 bases and J by 7 bases, with 13 bases between them. The CDR3 DNA reads as TGTGCCAGCAGTTACTCGGAGGGGCCGGGAGAGCAGTACTTC. This encodes CASSYSEGPGEQYF.

The sample holds one count of this clone. The chain couples TRBV18 to TRBJ2-2; TRBD2 agrees at 8 bases. Germline trimming cut 0 bases from V and 3 bases from J; bases unmatched to any gene: 6. This CDR3 has 17 residues. Germline V gives CDR1 KGHSH, CDR2 LQKENI. In DNA, the CDR3 is TGTGCCAGCTCACCACCGGGCAGCGGGGGTTACACCGGGGAGCTGTTTTTT. This gives the protein CASSPPGSGGYTGELFF.

This clone was seen more than once but under ten times. CDR3 nucleotides: TGTGCCAGCAGCCGACAGGTATCTGGGGCCAACGTCCTGACTTTC. Translation: CASSRQVSGANVLTF. V and J are TRBV25-1 and TRBJ2-6; tentative D call: TRBD1 (6 bases). This CDR3 region has 15 residues. The V end was cut by 6 bases, the J end by 1 base, with 10 bases between. The germline V gene has CDR1 MGHDK and CDR2 SYGVNS.

Only a few counts were recorded for this clone. V is TRBV2 and J is TRBJ1-2; D perhaps matches TRBD1 (6 bases). Germline assignment: CDR1 SNHLY and CDR2 FYNNEI. V gave up 1 base and J gave up 4 bases, with 13 bases separating them. This CDR3 has 15 residues. The CDR3 is CASSEVWTASYGYTF. The CDR3 nucleotides are TGTGCCAGCAGTGAAGTGTGGACAGCTTCCTATGGCTACACCTTC.

V gene TRBV6-1 combines with J gene TRBJ1-1; 9 bases map to TRBD1. CDR3 size: 13 residues. CDR1 and CDR2 from the germline V gene are MNHNS and SASEGT. V lost 4 bases to trimming and J lost 5 bases; unmatched junction nucleotides: 2. The CDR3 DNA is TGTGCCAGCAGTGGGACAGGGGCGACTGAAGCTTTCTTT. Its translation: CASSGTGATEAFF.

This chain joins TRBV9 and TRBJ1-6; 10 bases map to TRBD1. From germline, CDR1 is SGDLS and CDR2 YYNGEE. V was pared by 3 bases and J by 7 bases, with 4 bases of the junction left unmatched. The CDR3 runs to 15 residues. The CDR3 reads CASSATGGGNSPLHF. CDR3 coding DNA: TGTGCCAGCAGCGCGACAGGGGGCGGGAATTCACCCCTCCACTTT.